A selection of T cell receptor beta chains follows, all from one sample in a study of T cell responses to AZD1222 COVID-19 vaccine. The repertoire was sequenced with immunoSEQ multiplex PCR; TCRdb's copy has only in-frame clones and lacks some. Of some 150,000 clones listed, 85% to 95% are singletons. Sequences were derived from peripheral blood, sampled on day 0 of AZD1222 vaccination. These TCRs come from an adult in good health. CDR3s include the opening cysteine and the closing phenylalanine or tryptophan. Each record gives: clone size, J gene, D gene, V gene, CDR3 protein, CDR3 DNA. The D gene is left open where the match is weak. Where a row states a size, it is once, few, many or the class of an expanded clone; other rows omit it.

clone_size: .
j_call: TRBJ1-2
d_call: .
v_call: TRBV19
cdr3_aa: CASNPGGGNYGYTF
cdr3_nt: TGTGCCAGTAATCCAGGCGGAGGTAACTATGGCTACACCTTC

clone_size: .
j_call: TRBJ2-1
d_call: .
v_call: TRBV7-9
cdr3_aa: CASSLAAGVNEQFF
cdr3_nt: TGTGCCAGCAGCTTAGCGGCAGGGGTCAATGAGCAGTTCTTC

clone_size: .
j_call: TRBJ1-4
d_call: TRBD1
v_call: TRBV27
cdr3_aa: CASSLSPQTGGADNEKLFF
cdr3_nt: TGTGCCAGCAGTTTATCGCCCCAGACAGGGGGCGCTGATAATGAAAAACTGTTTTTT

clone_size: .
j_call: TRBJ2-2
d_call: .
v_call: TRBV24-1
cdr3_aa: CATSDSEYTGELFF
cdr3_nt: TGTGCCACCAGTGATTCGGAGTACACCGGGGAGCTGTTTTTT

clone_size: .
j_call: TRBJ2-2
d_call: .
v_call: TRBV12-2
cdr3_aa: CASRLVGGPGELFF
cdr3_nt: TGTGCAAGTCGCTTAGTGGGTGGGCCCGGGGAGCTGTTTTTT

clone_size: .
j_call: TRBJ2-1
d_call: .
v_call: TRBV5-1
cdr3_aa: CASSSLPLGGSSYNEQFF
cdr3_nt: TGCGCCAGCAGCTCTCTGCCCCTCGGCGGAAGCTCCTACAATGAGCAGTTCTTC

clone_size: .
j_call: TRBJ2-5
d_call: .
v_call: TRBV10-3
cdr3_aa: CAISESRQGGVETQYF
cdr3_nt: TGTGCCATCAGTGAGTCCAGACAGGGAGGAGTGGAGACCCAGTACTTC

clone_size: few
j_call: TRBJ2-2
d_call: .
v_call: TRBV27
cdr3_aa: CAIALSGNTGELFF
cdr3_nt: TGTGCCATTGCCCTTAGCGGGAACACCGGGGAGCTGTTTTTT

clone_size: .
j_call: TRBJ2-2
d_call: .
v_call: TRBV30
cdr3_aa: CAWSPWGNAGELFF
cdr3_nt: TGTGCCTGGAGTCCTTGGGGGAATGCCGGGGAGCTGTTTTTT

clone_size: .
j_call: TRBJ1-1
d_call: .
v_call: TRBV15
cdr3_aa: CATSSGFLNTEAFF
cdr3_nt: TGTGCCACCAGCTCAGGTTTCCTAAACACTGAAGCTTTCTTT

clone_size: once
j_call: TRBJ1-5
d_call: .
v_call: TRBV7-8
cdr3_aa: CASTSVGQPQHF
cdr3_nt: TGTGCCAGCACCTCGGTAGGTCAGCCCCAGCATTTT

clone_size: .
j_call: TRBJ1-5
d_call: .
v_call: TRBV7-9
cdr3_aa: CASSLSNQPQHF
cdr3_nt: TGTGCCAGCAGCTTATCCAATCAGCCCCAGCATTTT

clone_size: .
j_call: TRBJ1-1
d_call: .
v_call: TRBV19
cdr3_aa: CASTMGGDTEAFF
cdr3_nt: TGTGCCAGTACCATGGGAGGGGACACTGAAGCTTTCTTT

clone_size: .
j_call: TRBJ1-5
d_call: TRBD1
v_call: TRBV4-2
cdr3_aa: CASSRDSGPNQPQHF
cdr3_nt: TGTGCCAGCAGCCGGGACAGCGGACCTAATCAGCCCCAGCATTTT

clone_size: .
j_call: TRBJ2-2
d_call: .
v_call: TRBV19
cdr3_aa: CASSIEGTNTGELFF
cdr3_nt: TGTGCCAGTAGTATAGAAGGGACGAACACCGGGGAGCTGTTTTTT